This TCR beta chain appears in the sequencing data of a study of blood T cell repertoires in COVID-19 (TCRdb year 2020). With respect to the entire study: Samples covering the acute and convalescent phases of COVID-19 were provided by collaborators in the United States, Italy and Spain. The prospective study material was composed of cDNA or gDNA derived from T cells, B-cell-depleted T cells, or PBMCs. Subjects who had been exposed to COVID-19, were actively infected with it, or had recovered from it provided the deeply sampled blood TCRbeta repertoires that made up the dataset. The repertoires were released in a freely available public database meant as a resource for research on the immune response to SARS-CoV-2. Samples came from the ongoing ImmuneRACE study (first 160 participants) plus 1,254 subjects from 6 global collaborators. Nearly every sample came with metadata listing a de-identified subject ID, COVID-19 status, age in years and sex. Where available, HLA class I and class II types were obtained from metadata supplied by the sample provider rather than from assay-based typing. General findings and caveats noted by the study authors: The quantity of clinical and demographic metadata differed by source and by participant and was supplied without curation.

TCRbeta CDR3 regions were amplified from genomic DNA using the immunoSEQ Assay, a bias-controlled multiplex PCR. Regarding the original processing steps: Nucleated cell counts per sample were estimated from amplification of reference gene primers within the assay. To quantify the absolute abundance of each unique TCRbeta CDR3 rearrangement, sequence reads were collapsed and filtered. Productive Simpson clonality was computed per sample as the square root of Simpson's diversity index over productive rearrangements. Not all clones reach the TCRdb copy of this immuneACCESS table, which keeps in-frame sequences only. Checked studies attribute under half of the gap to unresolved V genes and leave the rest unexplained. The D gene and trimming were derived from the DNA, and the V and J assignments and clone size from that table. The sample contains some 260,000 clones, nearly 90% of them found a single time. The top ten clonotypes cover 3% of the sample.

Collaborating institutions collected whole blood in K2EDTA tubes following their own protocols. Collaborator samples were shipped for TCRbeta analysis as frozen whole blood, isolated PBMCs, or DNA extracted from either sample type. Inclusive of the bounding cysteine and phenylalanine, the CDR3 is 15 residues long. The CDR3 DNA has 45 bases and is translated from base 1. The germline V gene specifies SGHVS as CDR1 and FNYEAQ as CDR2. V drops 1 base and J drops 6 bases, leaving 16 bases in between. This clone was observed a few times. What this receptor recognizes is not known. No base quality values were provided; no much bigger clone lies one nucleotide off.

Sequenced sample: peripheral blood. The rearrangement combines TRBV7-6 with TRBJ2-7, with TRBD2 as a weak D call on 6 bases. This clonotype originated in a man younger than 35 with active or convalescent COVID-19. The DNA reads TGTGCCAGCAGCTTAGAGGCGGGAATGGCCCTCGAGCAGTACTTC. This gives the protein CASSLEAGMALEQYF.